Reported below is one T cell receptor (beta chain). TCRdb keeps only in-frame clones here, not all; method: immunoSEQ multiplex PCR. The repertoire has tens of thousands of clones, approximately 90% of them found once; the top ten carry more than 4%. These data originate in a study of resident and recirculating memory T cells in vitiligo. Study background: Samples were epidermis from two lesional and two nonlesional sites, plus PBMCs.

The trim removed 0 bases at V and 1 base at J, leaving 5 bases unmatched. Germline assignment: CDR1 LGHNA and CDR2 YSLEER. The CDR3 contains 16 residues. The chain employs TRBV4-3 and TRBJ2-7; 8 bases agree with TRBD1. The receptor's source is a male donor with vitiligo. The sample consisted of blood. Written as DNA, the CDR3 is TGCGCCAGCAGCCAAGATTTCGGACAGGGATCCTACGAGCAGTACTTC. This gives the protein CASSQDFGQGSYEQYF.